This T cell receptor beta chain was documented in a study of CD8 T cells in Susac syndrome. Study as a whole: Active disease was present in about 6 of the sequenced Susac syndrome patients, whereas roughly 8 of them were in remission. When blood was drawn, patients with Susac syndrome were on intravenous immunoglobulin alone, on corticosteroids, or therapy-naive.

The CDR3 has 17 residues. After removal of 3 bases from V and 5 bases from J, the junction contained 8 bases not matched to a gene. In germline, CDR1 is LGHDT, CDR2 YNNKEL (reference sequence). Random-hexamer reverse transcription was applied to roughly 0.5 to 1 ug RNA. TCRdb called the immunoSEQ multiplex PCR reads again in MiXCR, with one record for every CDR3 protein. Of 95,000 to 150,000 distinct CDR3 sequences listed, 95% to 96% are singletons. The Susac syndrome patients fit the recently defined diagnostic criteria for definite or probable disease. Study-wide findings and caveats: The CD4+ T cell repertoires from Susac syndrome exhibited no clonal expansion.

In regard to this clonotype: The antigen is not known.

What was sequenced was CD4+ T cells from PBMCs. This receptor was taken from a human donor with Susac syndrome. The J gene is TRBJ2-2, the V gene TRBV3-1, with 11 bases fitting TRBD1. CDR3 protein: CASSHERTGGLTGELFF. The CDR3 DNA reads TGTGCCAGCAGCCACGAACGGACAGGGGGCTTGACCGGGGAGCTGTTTTTT.